One and the same sample provided the 21 T cell receptor beta chains below, sequenced in a study of cytomegalovirus exposure and HLA in healthy donors. Measured with immunoSEQ multiplex PCR; TCRdb has only the in-frame clones, and not every one. The data show some 140,000 clones, about 88% seen once. The specimen was PBMCs. The receptors originated from a woman under 30 in good health and CMV-seropositive.

The rearrangement links TRBV6-4 to TRBJ1-2; D is uncertain. Germline V gene data show CDR1 as MRHNA and CDR2 as SNTAGT. This CDR3 is 16 amino acids long. V lost 0 bases, J lost 0 bases, and 11 bases lay in between. In DNA form, the CDR3 reads TGTGCCAGCAGTGACTCAGTCCAGAAAGCTAACTATGGCTACACCTTC. Translated, it gives CASSDSVQKANYGYTF.

The rearrangement uses TRBV27 and TRBJ1-5, with TRBD1 as a possible D gene (6 bases). Trimming left V 6 bases short and J 7 bases short, with 13 bases between. The germline gives CDR1 MNHEY, CDR2 SMNVEV (reference sequence). The CDR3 sequence is 13 residues long. The CDR3 loop is CASRSGVVQPQHF. The CDR3 coding sequence is TGTGCCAGCAGATCAGGGGTTGTGCAGCCCCAGCATTTT.

The chain couples TRBV7-9 to TRBJ2-1, with a weak D call TRBD2 (6 bases). The CDR3 sequence is 15 residues long. Trimming pared 0 bases from V and 6 bases from J, leaving 12 bases between. Germline-derived CDR1 and CDR2 are SEHNR and FQNEAQ (reference sequence). CDR3 region: CASSLARTSPNEQFF. The DNA for the CDR3 is TGTGCCAGCAGCTTAGCGCGAACTAGCCCCAATGAGCAGTTCTTC.

This chain joins TRBV29-1 and TRBJ2-3; 8 bases are shared with TRBD2. Germline CDR1 reads SQVTM; CDR2 reads ANQGSEA. The CDR3 has 14 amino acids. V gave up 4 bases and J gave up 6 bases; unmatched junction bases: 9. The CDR3 reads CSVAPGLGSDTQYF. The CDR3, as DNA: TGCAGCGTTGCACCGGGACTAGGGTCGGATACGCAGTATTTT.

This clone came up a few times. This rearrangement joins TRBV19 to TRBJ1-5; no definite D call. The CDR3 runs to 13 residues. Trimming pared 7 bases from V and 7 bases from J, leaving 14 bases between. Germline CDR1 reads LNHDA; CDR2 reads SQIVND (reference sequence). This chain's CDR3 is CASTEGGWQPQHF. The CDR3 nucleotides are TGTGCCAGTACAGAGGGAGGTTGGCAGCCCCAGCATTTT. Full variable domain (missing parts from reference TRBV19 and TRBJ1-5): DGGITQSPKYLFRKEGQNVTLSCEQNLNHDAMYWYRQDPGQGLRLIYYSQIVNDFQKGDIAEGYSVSREKKESFPLTVTSAQKNPTAFYLCASTEGGWQPQHFGDGTRLSIL.

The chain uses TRBV19 and TRBJ2-5; D not resolved. This CDR3 has 13 amino acids. V was shortened by 5 bases and J by 7 bases, with 14 bases between the two germline ends. CDR1 and CDR2 from the germline V gene are LNHDA and SQIVND (reference sequence). Here the CDR3 DNA reads TGTGCCAGTAGTCCCACCGACATGGGGACCCAGTACTTC. This sequence encodes CASSPTDMGTQYF. Full variable domain (remainder filled in from reference TRBV19 and TRBJ2-5): DGGITQSPKYLFRKEGQNVTLSCEQNLNHDAMYWYRQDPGQGLRLIYYSQIVNDFQKGDIAEGYSVSREKKESFPLTVTSAQKNPTAFYLCASSPTDMGTQYFGPGTRLLVL.

This clone was observed a few times. This chain links TRBV7-6 with TRBJ1-5, with D uncertain. Germline V gene sequence: CDR1 SGHVS, CDR2 FNYEAQ. CDR3 length: 13 amino acids. V dropped 6 bases and J dropped 8 bases, with 14 bases sitting between them. For the CDR3, the DNA is TGTGCCAGCAGTTTTAACCCCGGGGAGCCCCAGCATTTT. It encodes CASSFNPGEPQHF.

The rearrangement links TRBV5-6 to TRBJ1-6, with D unclear. There are 18 residues in the CDR3. V lost 1 base and J 0 bases, leaving 14 bases between the germline ends. Germline CDR1 and CDR2: SGHDT and YYEEEE. The CDR3 sequence: CASSLRGLISSYNSPLHF. CDR3 in DNA: TGTGCCAGCAGCTTGAGAGGGCTGATCAGCTCCTATAATTCACCCCTCCACTTT.

The chain couples TRBV4-1 to TRBJ2-1; 7 bases line up with TRBD1. This CDR3 is 17 amino acids long. Germline loops: CDR1 MGHRA, CDR2 YSYEKL. Trimming removed 4 bases from V and 0 bases from J; junction bases left unmatched: 9. The CDR3: CASSRGQAMSSYNEQFF. The CDR3 bases are TGCGCCAGCAGCCGAGGACAGGCCATGAGCTCCTACAATGAGCAGTTCTTC.

This clone was counted a single time. The chain employs TRBV5-1 and TRBJ1-2; 9 bases align to TRBD1. The CDR3 consists of 15 residues. Germline V CDR1 and CDR2: SGHRS, YFSETQ. Trimming took 4 bases from V and 4 from J; bases not matched to a gene: 8. In nucleotides, the CDR3 is TGCGCCAGCAGCCAATCAACAGGGGGCGGCTATGGCTACACCTTC. Protein product: CASSQSTGGGYGYTF.

This chain uses TRBV4-2 with TRBJ1-3, with D perhaps matching TRBD1 (6 bases). Deletions cut 0 bases from V and 1 base from J, with 22 bases between. The CDR3 covers 20 residues. Germline lookup yields CDR1 LGHNA and CDR2 YNFKEQ. CDR3 sequence reads: CASSQEGGGTPYLSGNTIYF. The CDR3, as DNA: TGTGCCAGCAGCCAAGAGGGAGGGGGGACTCCCTATCTATCTGGAAACACCATATATTTT.

The chain uses TRBV7-6 and TRBJ2-7, with a weak D call TRBD2 (5 bases). The CDR3 consists of 14 residues. Per germline, CDR1 SGHVS and CDR2 FNYEAQ. The ends were cut back, 1 base at V and 1 base at J, with 8 bases in the middle. CDR3 bases: TGTGCCAGCAGCTTAGTGGAGGTATCCTACGAGCAGTACTTC. This gives the protein CASSLVEVSYEQYF.

This rearrangement joins TRBV5-4 to TRBJ1-1; 8 positions match TRBD1. Trimming took 2 bases from V and 4 from J; bases not matched to a gene: 4. Germline CDR1 SGHNT, CDR2 YYREEE (reference sequence). This CDR3 spans 14 amino acids. CDR3 region: CASSFTGGGTEAFF. The DNA of the CDR3 is TGTGCCAGCAGCTTCACAGGGGGAGGCACTGAAGCTTTCTTT.

This clone was counted a single time. The rearrangement uses TRBV19 and TRBJ2-2; the D is unclear. V was shortened by 8 bases and J by 5 bases, with 15 bases between the two germline ends. CDR3 length: 14 amino acids. Germline CDR1 and CDR2: LNHDA and SQIVND (reference sequence). The CDR3 region has the DNA TGTGCCAGTCGAAGTGAAATAGTAACCGGGGAGCTGTTTTTT. Translation gives CASRSEIVTGELFF.

The chain is built from TRBV7-9 and TRBJ1-2; 7 bases line up with TRBD1. The length of the CDR3 is 14 residues. V gave up 5 bases and J gave up 7 bases; unmatched junction bases: 10. From germline, CDR1 is SEHNR and CDR2 FQNEAQ (reference sequence). CDR3 sequence (DNA): TGTGCCAGCAGCCGGGACAGAAAAGGGGGTGGCTACACCTTC. Its protein product is CASSRDRKGGGYTF.

The chain uses TRBV27 and TRBJ2-7, with TRBD1 identical over 9 bases. The junction had 10 bases not matched to a gene; V was cut back by 2 bases and J by 2 bases. Per germline, CDR1 MNHEY and CDR2 SMNVEV (reference sequence). The CDR3 sequence is 17 residues long. This chain's CDR3 is CASSLSLGTGLTYEQYF. The CDR3 region has the DNA TGTGCCAGCAGTTTAAGTCTCGGGACAGGGTTAACCTACGAGCAGTACTTC.

The rearrangement uses TRBV5-4 and TRBJ1-5, with 7 bases fitting TRBD1. This CDR3 has 14 residues. From germline, CDR1 is SGHNT and CDR2 YYREEE (reference sequence). Germline trimming cut 4 bases from V and 4 bases from J; bases unmatched to any gene: 5. CDR3 loop: CASSVGTDNQPQHF. In DNA, the CDR3 is TGTGCCAGCAGCGTCGGGACAGATAATCAGCCCCAGCATTTT.

This chain uses TRBV4-2 with TRBJ1-3; D may be TRBD1 (5 bases). The germline CDR1 and CDR2 sequences are LGHNA and YNFKEQ. V lost 0 bases and J 0 bases, leaving 12 bases between the germline ends. There are 17 residues in the CDR3. The CDR3 sequence: CASSQDPGGPSGNTIYF. CDR3 DNA sequence: TGTGCCAGCAGCCAAGATCCGGGGGGACCCTCTGGAAACACCATATATTTT.

This clone was seen once. This chain connects TRBV6-5 to TRBJ1-4, with D perhaps matching TRBD1 (6 bases). The germline gives CDR1 MNHEY, CDR2 SVGAGI. Trimming left V 4 bases short and J 5 bases short, with 11 bases between. The CDR3 is 14 amino acids. For the CDR3, the DNA is TGTGCCAGCAGTTCGGACAGCCAGAATGAAAAACTGTTTTTT. It translates to CASSSDSQNEKLFF.

The genes are TRBV9 and TRBJ1-4, with D possibly matching TRBD1 (5 bases). The V and J ends lost 0 bases and 11 bases respectively, with 23 bases between them. The CDR3 length is 17 residues. The germline V gene encodes CDR1 SGDLS and CDR2 YYNGEE. For the CDR3, the DNA is TGTGCCAGCAGCGTAGCGCCAGGGTCAGAAACTTCCCCTAAACTGTTTTTT. Translated: CASSVAPGSETSPKLFF.

This clone was counted once. The V call is TRBV7-9, the J call TRBJ1-2; no clear D. Per germline, CDR1 SEHNR and CDR2 FQNEAQ (reference sequence). The CDR3 sequence is 14 residues long. V gave up 1 base and J gave up 8 bases, with 14 bases separating them. CDR3 residues: CASSLGSGVIGYTF. Written as DNA, the CDR3 is TGTGCCAGCAGCTTAGGGTCCGGGGTGATCGGCTACACCTTC.